The clone carrying this T cell receptor (beta chain) has a handful of counts. Its specificity is not known. TCRdb re-called the 5' RACE reads with MiXCR, one entry per CDR3 protein. In the table there are under 400,000 distinct CDR3 sequences, 20% to 25% of which are singletons. This sample was included in a study of T-cell memory formation after mild COVID-19. Study context: Each donor largely had its own TCR clusters. Study-wide results and caveats: CD4+ contracting clones lay mainly in CM and EM, CD8+ ones in EMRA.

The CDR3 is made up of 14 amino acids. Germline loops: CDR1 SGHTA, CDR2 FQGTGA. Trimming removed 8 bases from V and 1 base from J, with 14 bases in between. Sequenced: PBMCs or a T cell subset sorted from them (not recorded which). The TCR originated in an adult woman who had mild COVID-19 (a few samples of this study predate the infection). Cell type and time point are not known. The chain has TRBV7-3 and TRBJ1-1; possibly TRBD1 for D (6 bases). Here the CDR3 reads CASRGGGKNTEAFF. DNA of the CDR3: TGTGCCAGCCGAGGGGGAGGGAAGAACACTGAAGCTTTCTTT.